The 8 T cell receptor beta chains given below trace back to one sample, sequenced in a study of CD8 T cells in ankylosing spondylitis. Points from the study as a whole: Fewer than ten highly homologous variants made up a TCR beta motif, and this motif appeared characteristic of ankylosing spondylitis blood.

These receptors' targets are unknown. Using its own MiXCR run on the 5' RACE reads, TCRdb lists one record per CDR3 protein. Among 470,000 or so distinct CDR3 sequences listed, 25% to 30% were seen once. The sequencing input was blood, either unsorted or a sorted T cell fraction (not recorded which). The receptor set was obtained from a male donor with ankylosing spondylitis.

There are a few counts of this clonotype. The chain combines TRBV20-1 with TRBJ2-5; D is perhaps TRBD1 (5 bases). The V end was cut by 3 bases, the J end by 1 base, with 12 bases between. This CDR3 is built from 14 residues. CDR1 is DFQATT, CDR2 SNEGSKA, per germline (reference sequence). The CDR3 sequence: CSASTQGAQETQYF. The CDR3, as DNA: TGCAGTGCTAGTACCCAAGGGGCCCAAGAGACCCAGTACTTC.

This CDR3 reads CASSQTPGYTEAFF. CDR3 coding DNA: TGTGCCAGCAGTCAAACTCCAGGGTACACTGAAGCTTTCTTT. This chain joins TRBV14 and TRBJ1-1; the D gene is possibly TRBD1 (5 bases). In germline, CDR1 is SGHDN, CDR2 FVKESK. This CDR3 spans 14 amino acids. Trimming removed 6 bases at V and 3 bases at J, with 14 bases between.

V and J are TRBV2 and TRBJ1-1, with D perhaps matching TRBD1 (5 bases). The CDR3 runs 13 residues. CDR1 and CDR2 (germline): SNHLY, FYNNEI. Trimming took 8 bases from V and 2 from J, leaving 12 bases between them. CDR3 coding DNA: TGTGCCAGCCTGACAGACGTTAACACTGAAGCTTTCTTT. It is translated as CASLTDVNTEAFF.

The gene calls are TRBV9 and TRBJ2-1; D may match TRBD1 or TRBD2 (6 bases each). Germline CDR1 reads SGDLS; CDR2 reads YYNGEE. The CDR3 consists of 15 residues. The V end was cut by 0 bases, the J end by 8 bases, with 15 bases between. The CDR3 protein is CASSVVGGFYDEQFF. CDR3 bases: TGTGCCAGCAGCGTAGTAGGGGGGTTTTATGATGAGCAGTTCTTC.

This clonotype has at least ten counts. The V gene is TRBV5-1, the J gene TRBJ1-2; weak D call: TRBD1 (5 bases). The CDR3 contains 17 residues. Germline V gene sequence: CDR1 SGHRS, CDR2 YFSETQ. V gave up 2 bases and J gave up 0 bases, with 17 bases separating them. Here the CDR3 reads CASSFSVRGQANYGYTF. CDR3 DNA: TGCGCCAGCAGCTTCAGTGTCCGGGGCCAAGCTAACTATGGCTACACCTTC.

The chain combines TRBV7-6 with TRBJ2-7; perhaps TRBD1 as D (5 bases). V was pared by 2 bases and J by 5 bases, with 16 bases between. The CDR3 has 15 residues. Germline CDR1 is SGHVS and CDR2 is FNYEAQ. The CDR3 nucleotides are TGTGCCAGCAGCTTATCTTTCACCCAGGGTCACGAGCAGTACTTC. Translation: CASSLSFTQGHEQYF.

The chain joins TRBV10-1 to TRBJ2-2; D remains unclear. CDR3 length equals 17 residues. Germline V gives CDR1 WNHNN, CDR2 SYGVQD (reference sequence). V gave up 7 bases and J gave up 0 bases, with 18 bases separating them. This CDR3 is CASTPDGLSANTGELFF. Here the CDR3 DNA reads TGCGCCAGCACCCCTGACGGATTATCAGCGAACACCGGGGAGCTGTTTTTT.

This clonotype was found a few times. The rearrangement joins TRBV5-5 to TRBJ2-7; a possible D gene is TRBD1 (6 bases). The CDR3 runs 15 residues. With 0 bases removed from V and 3 bases from J, the gap between germline ends came to 13 bases. Germline V gives CDR1 SGHKS, CDR2 YYEKEE (reference sequence). CDR3 nucleotides: TGTGCCAGCAGCTTGGAGAGGACAGTGGGCTACGAGCAGTACTTC. Translated, it gives CASSLERTVGYEQYF.